Listed here are 9 T cell receptor beta chains from one sample, sequenced in a study of early stage breast cancer tumors. Measured with immunoSEQ multiplex PCR; TCRdb has only the in-frame clones, and not every one. The sample holds just under 30,000 clones, 70% to 90% seen once. Input material: blood. These receptors came from a person aged 45-60 years with breast cancer.

This clone came up once. The rearrangement uses TRBV4-1 and TRBJ2-2; D not resolved. The V gene lost 4 bases and the J gene lost 5 bases, with 17 bases spanning the gap. Germline-derived CDR1 and CDR2 are MGHRA and YSYEKL. The length of the CDR3 is 16 residues. In DNA form, the CDR3 reads TGCGCCAGCAGCCCCCAACAGAACTGGGCAACCGGGGAGCTGTTTTTT. This sequence encodes CASSPQQNWATGELFF.

V usage is TRBV19 and J usage is TRBJ1-1, with D tentatively TRBD1 (5 bases). There are 14 residues in the CDR3. Trimming shortened V by 5 bases and J by 5 bases, and 15 bases separated the two germline ends. Germline CDR1 and CDR2: LNHDA and SQIVND (reference sequence). CDR3 in DNA: TGTGCCAGTAGTCCCCCGGACGGGGGGACTGAAGCTTTCTTT. It is translated as CASSPPDGGTEAFF.

The genes are TRBV7-6 and TRBJ2-5; 10 bases map to TRBD2. Germline V gene lookup returns CDR1 SGHVS and CDR2 FNYEAQ. V gave up 5 bases and J gave up 5 bases; unmatched junction bases: 8. The CDR3 is 15 residues long. Here the CDR3 DNA reads TGTGCCAGCAGCAACCTAGCGGGAGAGGAGGAGACCCAGTACTTC. Protein: CASSNLAGEEETQYF.

The chain uses TRBV15 and TRBJ1-4; no definite D call. The V gene's germline CDR1 is LNHNV and CDR2 YYDKDF (reference sequence). This CDR3 contains 19 residues. V lost 8 bases, J lost 0 bases, and 25 bases lay in between. Here the CDR3 reads CATRSDGPSFSATNEKLFF. For the CDR3, the DNA is TGTGCCACCCGAAGCGACGGACCGTCCTTTTCTGCAACTAATGAAAAACTGTTTTTT. Supplemented by reference TRBV15 and TRBJ1-4, the full variable domain reads DAMVIQNPRYQVTQFGKPVTLSCSQTLNHNVMYWYQQKSSQAPKLLFHYYDKDFNNEADTPDNFQSRRPNTSFCFLDIRSPGLGDTAMYLCATRSDGPSFSATNEKLFFGSGTQLSVL.

CDR3 in DNA: TGTGCCAGCAGCTTAATGGGGCCGGGTGGCTACACCTTC. This codes for CASSLMGPGGYTF. The gene calls are TRBV7-2 and TRBJ1-2, with a possible D match to TRBD1 (5 bases). The CDR3 sequence is 13 residues long. The germline CDR1 and CDR2 sequences are SGHTA and FQGNSA. V gave up 2 bases and J gave up 7 bases, with 11 bases separating them. The variable domain in full, with the rest retrieved from reference TRBV7-2 and TRBJ1-2, is GAGVSQSPSNKVTEKGKDVELRCDPISGHTALYWYRQSLGQGLEFLIYFQGNSAPDKSGLPSDRFSAERTGGSVSTLTIQRTQQEDSAVYLCASSLMGPGGYTFGSGTRLTVV.

The V and J genes are TRBV15 and TRBJ2-3; tentatively, D is TRBD1 (6 bases). V was clipped by 0 bases and J by 6 bases, with 10 bases between them. In germline, CDR1 is LNHNV, CDR2 YYDKDF (reference sequence). The CDR3 runs to 14 residues. The CDR3 loop reads CATSRDQGSDTQYF. DNA for the CDR3: TGTGCCACCAGCAGAGATCAGGGGTCGGATACGCAGTATTTT.

This clone was found once. The J gene is TRBJ1-5, the V gene TRBV6-6; the D is unclear. CDR1 and CDR2 from the germline V gene are MNHNY and SVGAGI (reference sequence). The CDR3 length is 14 residues. Trimming removed 6 bases at V and 7 bases at J, with 16 bases between. The CDR3: CASRRTIEGQPQHF. CDR3 bases: TGTGCCAGCAGACGCACTATCGAGGGCCAGCCCCAGCATTTT.

This clone was counted once. The chain links TRBV9 to TRBJ2-2; D may be TRBD2 (5 bases). The CDR3 is 16 residues long. Deletions cut 4 bases from V and 7 bases from J, with 20 bases between. Germline V gene sequence: CDR1 SGDLS, CDR2 YYNGEE. CDR3 DNA: TGTGCCAGCAGCACTCGGACTCCCGCGGGCGGCGGGGAGCTGTTTTTT. Its translation is CASSTRTPAGGGELFF.

The chain has TRBV7-2 and TRBJ2-7; D gene uncertain. The germline V gene has CDR1 SGHTA and CDR2 FQGNSA. Trimming stripped 2 bases from V and 2 bases from J, with 13 bases between. CDR3 length: 15 residues. The CDR3 loop reads CASSLSSSPAYEQYF. The CDR3 DNA reads TGTGCCAGCAGCTTATCATCTTCTCCCGCCTACGAGCAGTACTTC.